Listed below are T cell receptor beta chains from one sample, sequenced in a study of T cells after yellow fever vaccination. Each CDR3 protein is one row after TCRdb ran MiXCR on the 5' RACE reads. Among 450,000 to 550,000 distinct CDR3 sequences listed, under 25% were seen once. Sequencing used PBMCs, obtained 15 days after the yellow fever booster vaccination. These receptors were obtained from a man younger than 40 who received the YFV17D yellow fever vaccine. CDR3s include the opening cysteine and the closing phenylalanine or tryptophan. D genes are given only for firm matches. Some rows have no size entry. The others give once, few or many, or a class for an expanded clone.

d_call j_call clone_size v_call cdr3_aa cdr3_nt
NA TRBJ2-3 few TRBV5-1 CASSLATGPTDTQYF TGCGCCAGCAGCTTGGCGACAGGCCCCACAGATACGCAGTATTTT
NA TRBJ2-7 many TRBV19 CASSWNSYEQYF TGTGCCAGTAGTTGGAACTCCTACGAGCAGTACTTC
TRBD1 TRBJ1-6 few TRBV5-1 CASSAGTDHSPLHF TGCGCCAGCAGCGCCGGGACAGACCATTCACCCCTCCACTTT
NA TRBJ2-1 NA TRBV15 CATSRTYSNEQFF TGTGCCACCAGCCGAACTTACTCTAATGAGCAGTTCTTC
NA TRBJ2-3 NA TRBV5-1 CASSPMTGNTDTQYF TGCGCCAGCAGCCCAATGACAGGAAACACAGATACGCAGTATTTT
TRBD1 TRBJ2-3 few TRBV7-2 CASSPGGTGGGTQYF TGTGCCAGCAGCCCTGGGGGGACAGGGGGCGGTACGCAGTATTTT
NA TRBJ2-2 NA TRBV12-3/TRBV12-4 CASSYGENGELFF TGTGCCAGCAGTTATGGGGAAAACGGGGAGCTGTTTTTT
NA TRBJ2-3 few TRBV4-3 CASSPSPRTDTQYF TGCGCCAGCAGCCCATCACCTAGAACAGATACGCAGTATTTT
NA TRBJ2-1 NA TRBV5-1 CASSLEAEKSYNEQFF TGCGCCAGCAGCTTGGAAGCAGAGAAATCCTACAATGAGCAGTTCTTC
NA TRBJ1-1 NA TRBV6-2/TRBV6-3 CASSSHQRSTEAFF TGTGCCAGCAGTTCCCACCAGAGGAGCACTGAAGCTTTCTTT
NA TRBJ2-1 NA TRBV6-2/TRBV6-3 CASSYAPLRASSYNEQFF TGTGCCAGCAGTTACGCACCTCTCCGCGCTAGCTCCTACAATGAGCAGTTCTTC
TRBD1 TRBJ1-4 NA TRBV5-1 CASSADRAILNEKLFF TGCGCCAGCAGTGCGGACAGGGCAATTCTAAATGAAAAACTGTTTTTT
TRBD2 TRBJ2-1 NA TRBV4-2 CASSQGLAGATLYEQFF TGTGCCAGCAGCCAAGGACTAGCGGGAGCCACCCTTTATGAGCAGTTCTTC
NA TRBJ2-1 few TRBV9 CASSPPGTLGGEQFF TGTGCCAGCAGCCCCCCCGGGACCTTAGGGGGTGAGCAGTTCTTC
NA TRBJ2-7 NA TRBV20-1 CSAESPGDTYEQYF TGCAGTGCTGAAAGCCCAGGGGATACATACGAGCAGTACTTC
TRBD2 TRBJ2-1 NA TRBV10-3 CAISGGLAGVGEQFF TGTGCCATCAGTGGGGGACTAGCGGGAGTGGGTGAGCAGTTCTTC
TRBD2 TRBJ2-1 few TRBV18 CASSPSGLAGGQFF TGTGCCAGCTCACCATCGGGACTAGCGGGTGGCCAGTTCTTC
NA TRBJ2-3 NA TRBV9 CASSVAVSTTDTQYF TGTGCCAGCAGCGTAGCGGTATCAACCACAGATACGCAGTATTTT
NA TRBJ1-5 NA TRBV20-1 CSAEPGDQPQHF TGCAGTGCGGAGCCAGGTGATCAGCCCCAGCATTTT
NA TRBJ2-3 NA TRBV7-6 CASSPEAFLRTQYF TGTGCCAGCAGCCCGGAGGCCTTCCTACGGACGCAGTATTTT
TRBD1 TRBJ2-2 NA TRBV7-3 CASTSTPGTGFTGELFF TGTGCCAGCACCTCTACCCCCGGGACAGGGTTCACCGGGGAGCTGTTTTTT
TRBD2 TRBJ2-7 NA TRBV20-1 CSAAPLSGSQIWQYF TGCAGTGCTGCCCCCCTTAGCGGGAGCCAGATATGGCAGTACTTC
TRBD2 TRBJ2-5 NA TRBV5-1 CASSGSGESQETQYF TGCGCCAGCAGCGGTAGCGGGGAAAGCCAAGAGACCCAGTACTTC
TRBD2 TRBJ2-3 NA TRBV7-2 CASSRLQAGGTDTQYF TGTGCCAGCAGCCGCCTTCAAGCGGGAGGAACAGATACGCAGTATTTT
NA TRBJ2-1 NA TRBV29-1 CSVVGLGVANEQFF TGCAGCGTCGTAGGACTCGGGGTGGCCAATGAGCAGTTCTTC
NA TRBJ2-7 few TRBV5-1 CASKVSTGYEQYF TGCGCCAGCAAGGTCAGTACAGGATACGAGCAGTACTTC
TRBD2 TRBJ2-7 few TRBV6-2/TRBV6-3 CASSYGTSGSGAYEQYF TGTGCCAGCAGTTACGGGACTAGCGGGAGTGGGGCCTACGAGCAGTACTTC
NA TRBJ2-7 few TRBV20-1 CSARPGEVGGQYF TGCAGTGCTAGACCCGGTGAGGTCGGCGGGCAGTACTTC
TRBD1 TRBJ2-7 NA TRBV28 CATHRDRGREQYF TGTGCCACCCACCGGGACAGGGGGCGTGAGCAGTACTTC
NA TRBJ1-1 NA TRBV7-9 CASSDGLYTEAFF TGTGCCAGCAGCGATGGGCTCTACACTGAAGCTTTCTTT
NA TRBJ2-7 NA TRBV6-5 CASSYSRAQDSYEQYF TGTGCCAGCAGTTACTCAAGGGCCCAGGACTCCTACGAGCAGTACTTC
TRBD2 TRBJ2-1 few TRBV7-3 CASSLTITSGRNEQFF TGTGCCAGCAGCTTGACCATCACTAGCGGGAGAAATGAGCAGTTCTTC
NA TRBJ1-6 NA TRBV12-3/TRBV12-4 CASSLPVYNSPLHF TGTGCCAGCAGTTTGCCGGTCTATAATTCACCCCTCCACTTT
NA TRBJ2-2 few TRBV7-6 CASSLLDGAGELFF TGTGCCAGCAGCTTATTGGACGGGGCCGGGGAGCTGTTTTTT
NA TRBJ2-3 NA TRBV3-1 CASSVPNGDTQYF TGTGCCAGCAGCGTACCCAACGGAGATACGCAGTATTTT
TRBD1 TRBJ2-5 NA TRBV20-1 CSAPRDRTAETQYF TGCAGTGCTCCGCGGGACAGGACCGCCGAGACCCAGTACTTC
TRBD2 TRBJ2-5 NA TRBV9 CASSAPLPPAGADETQYF TGTGCCAGCAGCGCGCCCCTCCCCCCAGCGGGAGCGGATGAGACCCAGTACTTC
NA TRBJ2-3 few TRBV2 CASTYQDRTDTQYF TGTGCCAGCACCTACCAGGACAGAACGGATACGCAGTATTTT
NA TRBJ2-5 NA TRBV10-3 CAISEFREETQYF TGTGCCATCAGTGAGTTCAGGGAAGAGACCCAGTACTTC
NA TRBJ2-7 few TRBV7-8 CASSSPTSPGYEQYF TGTGCCAGCAGCTCGCCTACTAGCCCAGGTTACGAGCAGTACTTC
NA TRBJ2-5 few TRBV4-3 CASSQEFRTETQYF TGCGCCAGCAGCCAAGAGTTCAGGACGGAGACCCAGTACTTC
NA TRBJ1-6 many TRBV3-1 CASSQLGTFLTLHF TGTGCCAGCAGCCAACTCGGGACATTCTTAACCCTCCACTTT
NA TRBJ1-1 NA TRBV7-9 CASSRGDGAFF TGTGCCAGCAGCCGTGGGGATGGAGCTTTCTTT
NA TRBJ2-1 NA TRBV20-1 CSYGTLGEQFF TGCAGCTATGGGACCCTTGGTGAGCAGTTCTTC
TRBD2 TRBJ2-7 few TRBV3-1 CASSPIAGGEQYF TGTGCCAGCAGCCCCATAGCGGGTGGCGAGCAGTACTTC
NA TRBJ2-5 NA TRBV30 CAWKPLPPETQYF TGTGCCTGGAAACCCCTTCCACCAGAGACCCAGTACTTC
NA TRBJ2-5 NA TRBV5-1 CASSFGAYTQETQYF TGCGCCAGCAGCTTCGGCGCATATACCCAAGAGACCCAGTACTTC
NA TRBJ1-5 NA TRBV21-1 CASSKTEELANQPQHF TGTGCCAGCAGCAAAACGGAGGAGTTGGCCAATCAGCCCCAGCATTTT